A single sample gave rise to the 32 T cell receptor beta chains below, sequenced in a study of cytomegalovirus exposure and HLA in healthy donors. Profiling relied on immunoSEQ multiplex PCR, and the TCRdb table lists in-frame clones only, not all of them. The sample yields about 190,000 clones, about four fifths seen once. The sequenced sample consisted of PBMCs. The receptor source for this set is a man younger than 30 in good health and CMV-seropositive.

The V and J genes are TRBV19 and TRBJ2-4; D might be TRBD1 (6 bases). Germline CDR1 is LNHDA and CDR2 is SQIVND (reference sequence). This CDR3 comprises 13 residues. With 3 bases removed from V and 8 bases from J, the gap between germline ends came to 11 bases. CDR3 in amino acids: CASSMNRDDIQYF. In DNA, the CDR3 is TGTGCCAGTAGTATGAACAGGGATGACATTCAGTACTTC. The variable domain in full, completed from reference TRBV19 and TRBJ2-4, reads DGGITQSPKYLFRKEGQNVTLSCEQNLNHDAMYWYRQDPGQGLRLIYYSQIVNDFQKGDIAEGYSVSREKKESFPLTVTSAQKNPTAFYLCASSMNRDDIQYFGAGTRLSVL.

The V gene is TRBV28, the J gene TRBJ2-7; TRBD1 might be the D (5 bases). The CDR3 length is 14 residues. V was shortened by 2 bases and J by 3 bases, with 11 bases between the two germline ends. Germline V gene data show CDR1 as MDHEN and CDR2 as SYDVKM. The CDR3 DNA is TGTGCCAGCAGTTTAACAGGACCTAGCTACGAGCAGTACTTC. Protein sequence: CASSLTGPSYEQYF.

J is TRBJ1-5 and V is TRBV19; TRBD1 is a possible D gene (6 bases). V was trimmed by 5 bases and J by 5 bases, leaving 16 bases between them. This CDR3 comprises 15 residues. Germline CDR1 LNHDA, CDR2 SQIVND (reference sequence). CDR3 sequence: CASSALQGPDQPQHF. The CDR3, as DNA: TGTGCCAGTAGTGCCCTACAGGGCCCAGATCAGCCCCAGCATTTT.

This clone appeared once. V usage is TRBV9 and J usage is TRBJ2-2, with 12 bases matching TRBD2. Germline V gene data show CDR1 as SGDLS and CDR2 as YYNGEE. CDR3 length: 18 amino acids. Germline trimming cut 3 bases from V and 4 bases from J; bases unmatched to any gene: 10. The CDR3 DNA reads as TGTGCCAGCAGCGCCGGTCTAGCGGGAGGGCCAGGCACCGGGGAGCTGTTTTTT. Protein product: CASSAGLAGGPGTGELFF.

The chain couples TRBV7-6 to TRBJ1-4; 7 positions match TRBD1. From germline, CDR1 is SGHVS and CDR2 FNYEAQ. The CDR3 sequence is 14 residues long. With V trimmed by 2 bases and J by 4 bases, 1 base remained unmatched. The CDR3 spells CASSLRGLNEKLFF. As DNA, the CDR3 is TGTGCCAGCAGCTTAAGGGGGCTTAATGAAAAACTGTTTTTT.

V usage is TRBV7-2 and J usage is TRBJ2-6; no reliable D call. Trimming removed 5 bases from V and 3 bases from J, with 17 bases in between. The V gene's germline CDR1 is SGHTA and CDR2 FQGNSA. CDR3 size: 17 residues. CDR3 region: CASSRTKAQGGANVLTF. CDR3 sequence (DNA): TGTGCCAGCAGCCGCACTAAGGCCCAAGGTGGGGCCAACGTCCTGACTTTC.

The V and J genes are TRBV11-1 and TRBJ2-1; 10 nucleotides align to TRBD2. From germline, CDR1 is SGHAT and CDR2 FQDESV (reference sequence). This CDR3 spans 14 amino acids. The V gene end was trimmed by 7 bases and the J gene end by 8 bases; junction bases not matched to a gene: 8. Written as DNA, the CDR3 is TGTGCCAGCAAGGGGACTAGCGTCCTTGATGAGCAGTTCTTC. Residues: CASKGTSVLDEQFF.

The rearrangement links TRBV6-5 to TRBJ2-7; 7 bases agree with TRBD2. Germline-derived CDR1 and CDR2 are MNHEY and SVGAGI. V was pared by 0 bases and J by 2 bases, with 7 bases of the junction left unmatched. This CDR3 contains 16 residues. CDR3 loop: CASSYSSGLIAYEQYF. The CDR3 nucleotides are TGTGCCAGCAGTTACTCTAGCGGGCTCATCGCCTACGAGCAGTACTTC.

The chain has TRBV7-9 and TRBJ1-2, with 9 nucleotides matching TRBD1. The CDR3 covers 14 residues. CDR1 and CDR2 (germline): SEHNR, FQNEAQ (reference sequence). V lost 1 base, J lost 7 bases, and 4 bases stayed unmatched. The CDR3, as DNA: TGTGCCAGCAGCTTAGAAGGGACAGGGTTTGGCTACACCTTC. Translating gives CASSLEGTGFGYTF.

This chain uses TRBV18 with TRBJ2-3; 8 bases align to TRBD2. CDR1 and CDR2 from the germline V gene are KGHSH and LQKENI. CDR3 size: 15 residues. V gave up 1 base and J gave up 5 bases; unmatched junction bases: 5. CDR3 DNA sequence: TGTGCCAGCTCACCACAACGGGAGGGCCTAGATACGCAGTATTTT. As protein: CASSPQREGLDTQYF.

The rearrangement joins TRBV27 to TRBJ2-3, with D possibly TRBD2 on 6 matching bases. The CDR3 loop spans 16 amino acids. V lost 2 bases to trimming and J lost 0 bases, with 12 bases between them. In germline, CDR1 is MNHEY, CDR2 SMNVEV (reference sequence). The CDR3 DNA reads TGTGCCAGCAGTTTAGGGGGGACCACTAGCACAGATACGCAGTATTTT. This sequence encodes CASSLGGTTSTDTQYF.

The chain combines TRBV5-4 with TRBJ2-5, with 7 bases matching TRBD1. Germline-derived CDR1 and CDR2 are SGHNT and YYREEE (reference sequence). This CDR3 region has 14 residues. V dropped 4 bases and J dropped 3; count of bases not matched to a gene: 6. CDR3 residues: CASSPMDRKETQYF. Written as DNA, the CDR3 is TGTGCCAGCAGCCCCATGGACAGGAAAGAGACCCAGTACTTC. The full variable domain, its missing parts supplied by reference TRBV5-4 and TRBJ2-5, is ETGVTQSPTHLIKTRGQQVTLRCSSQSGHNTVSWYQQALGQGPQFIFQYYREEENGRGNFPPRFSGLQFPNYSSELNVNALELDDSALYLCASSPMDRKETQYFGPGTRLLVL.

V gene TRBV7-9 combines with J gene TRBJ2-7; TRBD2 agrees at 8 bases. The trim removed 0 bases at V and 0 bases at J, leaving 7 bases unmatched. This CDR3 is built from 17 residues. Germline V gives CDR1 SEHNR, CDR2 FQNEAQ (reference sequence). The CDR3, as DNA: TGTGCCAGCAGCTTAGCGCGGGAGGCCCGAAACTCCTACGAGCAGTACTTC. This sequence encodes CASSLAREARNSYEQYF.

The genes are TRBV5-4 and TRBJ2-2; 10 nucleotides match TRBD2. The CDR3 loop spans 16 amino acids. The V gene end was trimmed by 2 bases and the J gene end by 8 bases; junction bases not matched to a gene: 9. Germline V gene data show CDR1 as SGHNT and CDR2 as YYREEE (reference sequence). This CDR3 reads CASSFGLAGAAGELFF. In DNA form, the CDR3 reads TGTGCCAGCAGCTTCGGGCTAGCGGGAGCGGCAGGGGAGCTGTTTTTT.

CDR3 sequence (DNA): TGTGCCAGCACCGGGTACTCTGGGGCCAACGTCCTGACTTTC. It encodes CASTGYSGANVLTF. The chain recombines TRBV2 with TRBJ2-6; D is unclear. Trimming removed 7 bases from V and 0 bases from J, with 7 bases in between. CDR3 length: 14 amino acids. Germline CDR1 and CDR2: SNHLY and FYNNEI.

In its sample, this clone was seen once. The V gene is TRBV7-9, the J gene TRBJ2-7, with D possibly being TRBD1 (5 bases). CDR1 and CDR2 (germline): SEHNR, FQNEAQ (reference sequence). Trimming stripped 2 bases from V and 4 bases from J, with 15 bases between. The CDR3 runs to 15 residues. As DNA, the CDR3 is TGTGCCAGCAGCTTACCCCAGGGTAATGAGTACGAGCAGTACTTC. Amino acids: CASSLPQGNEYEQYF.

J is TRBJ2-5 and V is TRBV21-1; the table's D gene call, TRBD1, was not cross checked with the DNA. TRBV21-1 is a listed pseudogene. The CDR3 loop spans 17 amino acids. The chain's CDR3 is CASSKGLGTGDGETQYF. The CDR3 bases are TGTGCCAGCAGCAAAGGACTGGGGACAGGGGATGGGGAGACCCAGTACTTC.

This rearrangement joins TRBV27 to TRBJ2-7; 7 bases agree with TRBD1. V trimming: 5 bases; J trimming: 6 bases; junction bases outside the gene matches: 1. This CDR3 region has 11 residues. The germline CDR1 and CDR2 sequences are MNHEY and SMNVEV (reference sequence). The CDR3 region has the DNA TGTGCCAGCAGTACAGGGGTCGAGCAGTACTTC. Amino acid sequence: CASSTGVEQYF.

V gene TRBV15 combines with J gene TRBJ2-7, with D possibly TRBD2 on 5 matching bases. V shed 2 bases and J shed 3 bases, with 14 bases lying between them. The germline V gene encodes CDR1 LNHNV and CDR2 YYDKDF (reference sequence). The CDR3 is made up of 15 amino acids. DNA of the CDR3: TGTGCCACCAGCAGACCCGGGGTCGGGGACTACGAGCAGTACTTC. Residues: CATSRPGVGDYEQYF.

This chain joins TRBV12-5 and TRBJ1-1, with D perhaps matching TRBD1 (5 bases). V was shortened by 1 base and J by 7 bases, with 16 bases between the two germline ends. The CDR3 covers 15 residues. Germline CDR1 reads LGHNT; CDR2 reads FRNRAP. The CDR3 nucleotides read TGTGCTAGTGGTTTGGGGGATTGGGGGGAGGGTGAAGCTTTCTTT. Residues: CASGLGDWGEGEAFF. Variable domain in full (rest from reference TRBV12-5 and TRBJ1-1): DARVTQTPRHKVTEMGQEVTMRCQPILGHNTVFWYRQTMMQGLELLAYFRNRAPLDDSGMPKDRFSAEMPDATLATLKIQPSEPRDSAVYFCASGLGDWGEGEAFFGQGTRLTVV.

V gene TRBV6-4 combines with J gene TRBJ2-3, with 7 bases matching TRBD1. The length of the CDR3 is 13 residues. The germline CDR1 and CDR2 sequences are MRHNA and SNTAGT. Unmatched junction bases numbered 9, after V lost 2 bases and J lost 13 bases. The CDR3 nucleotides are TGTGCCAGCAGTGACACACCGACAGGGTCCAAGTATTTT. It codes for CASSDTPTGSKYF.

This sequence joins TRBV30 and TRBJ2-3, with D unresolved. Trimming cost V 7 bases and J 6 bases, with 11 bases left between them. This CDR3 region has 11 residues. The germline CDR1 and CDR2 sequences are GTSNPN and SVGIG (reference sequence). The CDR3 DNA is TGTGCCTTGCAAAACGGGGATACGCAGTATTTT. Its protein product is CALQNGDTQYF.

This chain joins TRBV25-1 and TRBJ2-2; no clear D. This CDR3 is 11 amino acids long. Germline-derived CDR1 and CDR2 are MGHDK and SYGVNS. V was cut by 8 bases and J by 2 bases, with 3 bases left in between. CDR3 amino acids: CASQNTGELFF. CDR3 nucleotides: TGTGCCAGCCAAAACACCGGGGAGCTGTTTTTT.

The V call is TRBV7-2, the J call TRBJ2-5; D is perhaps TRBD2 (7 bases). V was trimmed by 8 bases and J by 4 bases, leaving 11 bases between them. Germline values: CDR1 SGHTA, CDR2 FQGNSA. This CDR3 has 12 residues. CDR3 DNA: TGTGCCAGCGGGGGGGCTACAGAGACCCAGTACTTC. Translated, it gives CASGGATETQYF.

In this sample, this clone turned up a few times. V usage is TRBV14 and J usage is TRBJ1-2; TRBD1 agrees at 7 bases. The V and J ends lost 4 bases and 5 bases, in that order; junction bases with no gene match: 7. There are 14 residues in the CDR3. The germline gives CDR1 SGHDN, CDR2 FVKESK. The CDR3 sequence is CASSRGGADYGYTF. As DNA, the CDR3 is TGTGCCAGCAGCCGAGGGGGCGCAGATTATGGCTACACCTTC.

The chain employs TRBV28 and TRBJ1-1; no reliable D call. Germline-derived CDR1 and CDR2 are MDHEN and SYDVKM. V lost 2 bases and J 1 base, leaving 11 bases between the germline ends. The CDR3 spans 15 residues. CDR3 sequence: CASSLNPATNTEAFF. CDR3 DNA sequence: TGTGCCAGCAGTTTAAATCCAGCGACGAACACTGAAGCTTTCTTT.

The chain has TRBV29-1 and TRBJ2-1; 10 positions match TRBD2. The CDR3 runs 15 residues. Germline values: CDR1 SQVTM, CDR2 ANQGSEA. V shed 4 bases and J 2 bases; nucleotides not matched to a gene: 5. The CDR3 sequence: CSVVSSGRTYNEQFF. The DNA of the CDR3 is TGCAGCGTTGTAAGTAGCGGGAGGACCTACAATGAGCAGTTCTTC.

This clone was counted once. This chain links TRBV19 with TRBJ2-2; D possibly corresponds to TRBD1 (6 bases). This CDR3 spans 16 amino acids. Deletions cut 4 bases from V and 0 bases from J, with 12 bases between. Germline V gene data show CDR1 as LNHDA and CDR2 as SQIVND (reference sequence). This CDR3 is CASSTRDTPNTGELFF. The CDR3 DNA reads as TGTGCCAGTAGTACCCGGGACACCCCGAACACCGGGGAGCTGTTTTTT.

The DNA for the CDR3 is TGCGCCAGCAGCTTGGCTGTCAGCCAAGAGACCCAGTACTTC. As protein: CASSLAVSQETQYF. The rearrangement uses TRBV5-1 and TRBJ2-5; D call uncertain. Trimming took 0 bases from V and 1 from J, leaving 7 bases between them. There are 14 residues in the CDR3. The germline V gene has CDR1 SGHRS and CDR2 YFSETQ.

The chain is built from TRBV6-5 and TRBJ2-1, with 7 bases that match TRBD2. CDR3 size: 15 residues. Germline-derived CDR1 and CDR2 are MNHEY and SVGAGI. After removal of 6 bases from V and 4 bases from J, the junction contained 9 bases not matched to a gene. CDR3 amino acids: CASSTTGGRYNEQFF. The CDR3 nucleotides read TGTGCCAGCAGCACAACGGGGGGACGATACAATGAGCAGTTCTTC.

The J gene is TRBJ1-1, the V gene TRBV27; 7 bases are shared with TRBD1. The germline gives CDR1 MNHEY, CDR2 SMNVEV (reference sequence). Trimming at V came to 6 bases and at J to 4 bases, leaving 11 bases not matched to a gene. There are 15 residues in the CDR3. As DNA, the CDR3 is TGTGCCAGCAGGGACAGGCGATCGCTTGGCACTGAAGCTTTCTTT. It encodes CASRDRRSLGTEAFF.

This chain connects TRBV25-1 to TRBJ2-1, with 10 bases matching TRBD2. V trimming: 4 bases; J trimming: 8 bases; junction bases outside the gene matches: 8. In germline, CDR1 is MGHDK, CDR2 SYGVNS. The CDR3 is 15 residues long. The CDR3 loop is CASSAPSGSSHEQFF. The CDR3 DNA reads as TGTGCCAGCAGTGCCCCTAGCGGGAGTAGCCATGAGCAGTTCTTC.